The TCR beta chain under discussion was sequenced for a study of CD8 T cells in Susac syndrome. Relapsing-remitting disease, either stable or active, was present in the treatment-naive patients who were the multiple sclerosis controls. RNA, at about 0.45 to 1 ug, was reverse transcribed with random hexamers. TCRdb independently ran MiXCR on the immunoSEQ multiplex PCR reads; one entry per CDR3 protein. The data hold roughly 200,000 distinct CDR3 sequences, with approximately 95% observed a single time. Sequences were obtained from CD4+ T cells from PBMCs. This receptor was identified in a human donor with multiple sclerosis.

This CDR3 is CASSRGRIYEQYF. CDR3 nucleotides: TGTGCCAGCAGCAGGGGACGGATTTACGAGCAGTACTTC. This rearrangement joins TRBV21-1 to TRBJ2-7; the D call of TRBD1 is as the table states it, not checked on the DNA. TRBV21-1 is a pseudogene locus. The CDR3 has 13 residues.